Listed here is a single TCR beta chain. At a deep level, the assay was run. Measured with immunoSEQ multiplex PCR; TCRdb has only the in-frame clones, and not every one. Of hundreds of thousands of clones in the sample, 73% were seen once. This CDR3 has 15 residues. The V end was cut by 2 bases, the J end by 4 bases, with 12 bases between. From germline, CDR1 is MNHEY and CDR2 SVGAGI. These data come from a study of shared clonotypes between healthy human individuals. Study in general: The study used three CD4 naive, three CD4 memory, two CD8 naive and one CD8 memory plate per donor.

The sample consisted of memory CD4+ T cells sorted from blood. Noted subset: CD45RA-negative fraction. The chain couples TRBV6-5 to TRBJ2-1, with TRBD2 as a possible D gene (5 bases). This sequence originates from a woman aged 25 to 39 in good health. Here the CDR3 DNA reads TGTGCCAGCAGTTACCTTGTCGGGAAGTACAATGAGCAGTTCTTC. As protein: CASSYLVGKYNEQFF.